One and the same sample provided the 32 T cell receptor beta chains below, sequenced in a study of OX40 agonist ivuxolimab in advanced cancers. Libraries were constructed by the immunoSEQ multiplex PCR assay. TCRdb stores this immuneACCESS table with in-frame sequences only. Part of the clones is absent; in the studies checked, under half of the shortfall reflects unresolved V genes, and no reason is known for the rest. The sample data list tens of thousands of clones, and around nine tenths of these were observed just once. Jointly, the top ten make up roughly 0.32% of the sample. The material was CD4+ or CD8+ T cells sorted from blood, obtained in a trial of the OX40 agonist ivuxolimab. These receptors were collected from an adult with an advanced solid tumor such as melanoma, head and neck, liver or kidney cancer.

The chain employs TRBV11-2 and TRBJ2-5; the D call may be TRBD1 or TRBD2 (5 bases each). The CDR3 totals 15 residues. Trimming stripped 1 base from V and 2 bases from J, with 11 bases between. Germline assignment: CDR1 SGHAT and CDR2 FQNNGV. The CDR3 bases are TGTGCCAGCAGCTTAGGGGGGACGACTCAAGAGACCCAGTACTTC. Translating gives CASSLGGTTQETQYF.

CDR3 sequence reads: CASSRRGTSGRGDTGELFF. Here the CDR3 DNA reads TGTGCCAGCAGTCGCCGGGGGACTAGCGGGAGGGGAGACACCGGGGAGCTGTTTTTT. The rearrangement uses TRBV27 and TRBJ2-2; 16 nucleotides align to TRBD2. The length of the CDR3 is 19 residues. V gave up 5 bases and J gave up 3 bases; unmatched junction bases: 9. Germline V gene lookup returns CDR1 MNHEY and CDR2 SMNVEV (reference sequence).

The chain carries TRBV19 and TRBJ2-1, with D perhaps matching TRBD1 (6 bases). Looked up from germline, CDR1 is LNHDA and CDR2 is SQIVND (reference sequence). V lost 7 bases to trimming and J lost 0 bases, with 10 bases between them. The CDR3 is made up of 14 amino acids. The CDR3 reads CASTGHSSYNEQFF. The CDR3 DNA follows: TGTGCCAGTACGGGACATAGCTCCTACAATGAGCAGTTCTTC.

This rearrangement joins TRBV7-6 to TRBJ2-7; 7 bases map to TRBD1. In germline, CDR1 is SGHVS, CDR2 FNYEAQ. The CDR3 spans 13 residues. The trim removed 5 bases at V and 2 bases at J, leaving 3 bases unmatched. For the CDR3, the DNA is TGTGCCAGCAGCCTCGGGACAGCCTACGAGCAGTACTTC. Translating gives CASSLGTAYEQYF.

The chain joins TRBV18 to TRBJ2-3; D perhaps matches TRBD2 (6 bases). Between the trimmed V and J ends, which lost 3 bases and 0 bases, there was a span of 22 bases. The CDR3 consists of 19 residues. CDR1 and CDR2 from the germline V gene are KGHSH and LQKENI. Here the CDR3 reads CASSPAPRGSRGSTDTQYF. Here the CDR3 DNA reads TGTGCCAGCTCACCGGCCCCGCGGGGATCTCGGGGTAGCACAGATACGCAGTATTTT.

The J gene is TRBJ2-3, the V gene TRBV7-2; D uncertain. This CDR3 has 14 amino acids. The germline V and J ends were trimmed by 1 base and 0 bases, with 5 bases remaining between them. Germline CDR1 is SGHTA and CDR2 is FQGNSA. The CDR3 reads CASSLERSTDTQYF. The CDR3 DNA reads TGTGCCAGCAGCTTAGAGAGGAGCACAGATACGCAGTATTTT. The full variable domain, its missing parts supplied by reference TRBV7-2 and TRBJ2-3, is GAGVSQSPSNKVTEKGKDVELRCDPISGHTALYWYRQSLGQGLEFLIYFQGNSAPDKSGLPSDRFSAERTGGSVSTLTIQRTQQEDSAVYLCASSLERSTDTQYFGPGTRLTVL.

This clone has more than one count but fewer than ten. This sequence joins TRBV2 and TRBJ1-1; unclear D gene. The V gene's germline CDR1 is SNHLY and CDR2 FYNNEI. V was trimmed by 8 bases and J by 0 bases, leaving 13 bases between them. This CDR3 has 14 residues. CDR3 protein: CASAPGLMNTEAFF. In nucleotides, the CDR3 is TGTGCCAGCGCCCCAGGATTGATGAACACTGAAGCTTTCTTT.

V and J are TRBV28 and TRBJ1-2, with a weak D call TRBD1 (6 bases). Trimming cost V 2 bases and J 7 bases, with 14 bases left between them. This CDR3 has 14 residues. CDR1 MDHEN and CDR2 SYDVKM come from the germline V gene. CDR3 loop: CASSLIWQGRGYTF. DNA of the CDR3: TGTGCCAGCAGTTTAATTTGGCAGGGGCGTGGCTACACCTTC.

V usage is TRBV28 and J usage is TRBJ2-7, with 10 bases identical to TRBD2. CDR1 is MDHEN and CDR2 is SYDVKM in the germline V gene. The CDR3 extends over 16 amino acids. J lost 5 bases, V lost 4 bases, and 11 bases had no gene match. The CDR3 nucleotides read TGTGCCAGCAGTTCCCCGCAAGCGGGAGGGCGGCACGAGCAGTACTTC. Translating it yields CASSSPQAGGRHEQYF. Filled out from reference TRBV28 and TRBJ2-7, the complete variable domain reads DVKVTQSSRYLVKRTGEKVFLECVQDMDHENMFWYRQDPGLGLRLIYFSYDVKMKEKGDIPEGYSVSREKKERFSLILESASTNQTSMYLCASSSPQAGGRHEQYFGPGTRLTVT.

The CDR3 bases are TGCGCCAGCAGCTTGGCCGGGGGAACCTTCCAAGAGACCCAGTACTTC. Translation gives CASSLAGGTFQETQYF. This rearrangement joins TRBV5-1 to TRBJ2-5; TRBD2 is a possible D gene (6 bases). This CDR3 is built from 16 residues. Trimming removed 0 bases at V and 1 base at J, with 13 bases between. Germline-derived CDR1 and CDR2 are SGHRS and YFSETQ. Filled out from reference TRBV5-1 and TRBJ2-5, the complete variable domain reads KAGVTQTPRYLIKTRGQQVTLSCSPISGHRSVSWYQQTPGQGLQFLFEYFSETQRNKGNFPGRFSGRQFSNSRSEMNVSTLELGDSALYLCASSLAGGTFQETQYFGPGTRLLVL.

The chain recombines TRBV5-1 with TRBJ1-1; no firm D call. Trimming shortened V by 0 bases and J by 4 bases, and 13 bases separated the two germline ends. There are 15 residues in the CDR3. The germline V gene encodes CDR1 SGHRS and CDR2 YFSETQ. CDR3: CASSLESEIITEAFF. CDR3 nucleotides: TGCGCCAGCAGCTTGGAATCTGAAATCATCACTGAAGCTTTCTTT. The variable domain in full, with the rest retrieved from reference TRBV5-1 and TRBJ1-1, is KAGVTQTPRYLIKTRGQQVTLSCSPISGHRSVSWYQQTPGQGLQFLFEYFSETQRNKGNFPGRFSGRQFSNSRSEMNVSTLELGDSALYLCASSLESEIITEAFFGQGTRLTVV.

The chain joins TRBV15 to TRBJ2-1, with D perhaps matching TRBD1 (5 bases). Germline CDR1 reads LNHNV; CDR2 reads YYDKDF (reference sequence). The CDR3 covers 14 residues. Trimming stripped 1 base from V and 8 bases from J, with 12 bases between. The CDR3 region has the DNA TGTGCCACCAGCAGAGGGGGCGCGGCGGATGAGCAGTTCTTC. Its protein product is CATSRGGAADEQFF.

The chain uses TRBV7-2 and TRBJ1-3; D is unresolved. Between the trimmed V and J ends, which lost 5 bases and 5 bases, there was a span of 7 bases. CDR1 and CDR2 (germline): SGHTA, FQGNSA. CDR3 length: 12 residues. The CDR3 bases are TGTGCCAGCAGCAAAGACAGAAACACCATATATTTT. It translates to CASSKDRNTIYF.

The chain carries TRBV5-8 and TRBJ2-7; D is unclear. This CDR3 contains 13 residues. Trimming took 4 bases from V and 4 from J, leaving 12 bases between them. Germline assignment: CDR1 SGHTS and CDR2 YDEGEE. The CDR3, as DNA: TGTGCCAGCAGCGCCTTCTCGGGTTACGAGCAGTACGTC. It specifies CASSAFSGYEQYV.

The V call is TRBV28, the J call TRBJ2-7, with 13 bases matching TRBD2. The length of the CDR3 is 13 residues. The junction had 2 bases not matched to a gene; V was cut back by 6 bases and J by 6 bases. The germline V gene has CDR1 MDHEN and CDR2 SYDVKM. The CDR3 region is CASSTSGGVEQYV. The CDR3 nucleotides read TGTGCCAGCAGCACTAGCGGGGGGGTCGAGCAGTACGTC.

This chain joins TRBV6-5 and TRBJ2-7; 8 nucleotides agree with TRBD1. CDR1 and CDR2 from the germline V gene are MNHEY and SVGAGI. This CDR3 has 13 amino acids. Trimming took 8 bases from V and 2 from J; bases not matched to a gene: 5. The CDR3 protein is CASRKGQAYEQYF. The CDR3 DNA sequence: TGTGCCAGCCGAAAGGGACAGGCCTACGAGCAGTACTTC.

The chain couples TRBV30 to TRBJ1-2, with D hard to call. The germline V gene encodes CDR1 GTSNPN and CDR2 SVGIG (reference sequence). This CDR3 comprises 13 residues. V was clipped by 2 bases and J by 4 bases, with 11 bases between them. CDR3 coding DNA: TGTGCCTGGAGTCCTGAGGGCCTCTATGGCTACACCTTC. It specifies CAWSPEGLYGYTF.

The rearrangement links TRBV21-1 to TRBJ2-4; the table's D call of TRBD2 was not tested on the DNA. TRBV21-1 is a pseudogene locus. The CDR3 runs 15 residues. The CDR3 region is CASSKEEFLKNIQYF. The CDR3 coding sequence is TGTGCCAGCAGCAAAGAGGAGTTCCTCAAAAACATTCAGTACTTC.

This chain joins TRBV18 and TRBJ2-7; 9 positions match TRBD1. The CDR3 length is 14 residues. V lost 2 bases and J lost 3; bases outside the gene matches: 2. From germline, CDR1 is KGHSH and CDR2 LQKENI. The CDR3 nucleotides read TGTGCCAGCTCACCAGGACAGGGGAGCTACGAGCAGTACTTC. Its translation is CASSPGQGSYEQYF.

The V and J genes are TRBV7-2 and TRBJ1-1; tentative D call: TRBD1 (5 bases). In germline, CDR1 is SGHTA, CDR2 FQGNSA. Trimming pared 1 base from V and 11 bases from J, leaving 11 bases between. The CDR3 is made up of 12 amino acids. The CDR3 loop is CASSLGAGWAFF. DNA of the CDR3: TGTGCCAGCAGCTTAGGGGCAGGGTGGGCTTTCTTT. Using reference TRBV7-2 and TRBJ1-1 for the parts outside the CDR3, the full variable domain is GAGVSQSPSNKVTEKGKDVELRCDPISGHTALYWYRQSLGQGLEFLIYFQGNSAPDKSGLPSDRFSAERTGGSVSTLTIQRTQQEDSAVYLCASSLGAGWAFFGQGTRLTVV.

This chain uses TRBV18 with TRBJ1-3; D is undetermined. The length of the CDR3 is 14 residues. V was clipped by 4 bases and J by 0 bases, with 7 bases between them. Per the germline V gene, CDR1 is KGHSH and CDR2 is LQKENI. The CDR3 loop is CASSLANSGNTIYF. In nucleotides, the CDR3 is TGTGCCAGCTCACTCGCAAACTCTGGAAACACCATATATTTT.

The chain uses TRBV5-1 and TRBJ2-5; D is ambiguous. Germline CDR1 reads SGHRS; CDR2 reads YFSETQ. This CDR3 is built from 11 residues. V was clipped by 0 bases and J by 4 bases, with 1 base between them. CDR3 amino acids: CASSLVETQYF. CDR3 in DNA: TGCGCCAGCAGCTTGGTAGAGACCCAGTACTTC.

This chain links TRBV2 with TRBJ1-4; TRBD1 agrees at 10 bases. Germline V CDR1 and CDR2: SNHLY, FYNNEI. The CDR3 sequence is 15 residues long. With 6 bases clipped from V and 7 bases from J, the junction kept 8 bases outside the gene matches. CDR3 sequence (DNA): TGTGCCAGCAGGAGACAGGGGGCGCGGGGTGAAAAACTGTTTTTT. Translation gives CASRRQGARGEKLFF.

The rearrangement uses TRBV7-2 and TRBJ2-2; 9 positions agree with TRBD2. V trimming: 1 base; J trimming: 4 bases; junction bases outside the gene matches: 10. There are 18 residues in the CDR3. Germline assignment: CDR1 SGHTA and CDR2 FQGNSA. In DNA, the CDR3 is TGTGCCAGCAGCTTAGATCCTAGCGGGACTCGAAGCACCGGGGAGCTGTTTTTT. Translation gives CASSLDPSGTRSTGELFF.

In this sample, this clone turned up a few times. This CDR3 reads CASSRESLGTDTQYF. The CDR3, as DNA: TGTGCCAGCTCACGGGAATCTCTGGGCACAGATACGCAGTATTTT. This rearrangement joins TRBV18 to TRBJ2-3; D is unresolved. The CDR3 sequence is 15 residues long. The germline CDR1 and CDR2 sequences are KGHSH and LQKENI. Trimming removed 4 bases at V and 1 base at J, with 12 bases between. Variable domain in full (rest from reference TRBV18 and TRBJ2-3): NAGVMQNPRHLVRRRGQEARLRCSPMKGHSHVYWYRQLPEEGLKFMVYLQKENIIDESGMPKERFSAEFPKEGPSILRIQQVVRGDSAAYFCASSRESLGTDTQYFGPGTRLTVL.

The rearrangement joins TRBV29-1 to TRBJ1-2; no definite D call. V was pared by 6 bases and J by 12 bases, with 17 bases between. The CDR3 totals 11 residues. Germline CDR1 and CDR2: SQVTM and ANQGSEA. The CDR3 loop reads CSVREVPYDTF. The CDR3 DNA reads as TGCAGCGTGAGGGAGGTGCCGTACGACACCTTC.

The chain couples TRBV15 to TRBJ2-7, with D perhaps matching TRBD1 or TRBD2 (5 bases each). The CDR3 extends over 17 amino acids. Germline values: CDR1 LNHNV, CDR2 YYDKDF (reference sequence). The ends were cut back, 4 bases at V and 5 bases at J, with 24 bases in the middle. The CDR3 DNA sequence: TGTGCCACCAGCACGCGCGCACTACAGTGGGGGAACCACGAGCAGTACGTC. It yields the protein CATSTRALQWGNHEQYV.

This clone was picked up a small number of times. The V and J genes are TRBV11-2 and TRBJ2-7; no clear D. Deletions cut 0 bases from V and 0 bases from J, with 9 bases between. The CDR3 loop spans 15 amino acids. The germline gives CDR1 SGHAT, CDR2 FQNNGV. CDR3 sequence (DNA): TGTGCCAGCAGCTTAGATCCCACGGCCTCCTACGAGCAGTACGTC. Translating it yields CASSLDPTASYEQYV.

This rearrangement joins TRBV28 to TRBJ1-4; D is perhaps TRBD1 (6 bases). V lost 6 bases and J 4 bases, leaving 15 bases between the germline ends. Looked up from germline, CDR1 is MDHEN and CDR2 is SYDVKM. The CDR3 is made up of 15 amino acids. As DNA, the CDR3 is TGTGCCAGCAGGGCACAGGGAGCTAATAATGAAAAACTGTTTTTT. Translated, it gives CASRAQGANNEKLFF.

This clone has more than one count but fewer than ten. The chain carries TRBV11-2 and TRBJ1-2; D call uncertain. V lost 4 bases and J 2 bases, leaving 14 bases between the germline ends. Germline CDR1 and CDR2: SGHAT and FQNNGV. This CDR3 spans 15 amino acids. CDR3 sequence: CASSSRSGWNYGYTF. The CDR3 DNA sequence: TGTGCCAGCAGCTCCAGATCAGGTTGGAACTATGGCTACACCTTC.

This clone was recorded once. The V call is TRBV7-2, the J call TRBJ1-1, with TRBD1 identical over 9 bases. With 1 base clipped from V and 0 bases from J, the junction kept 9 bases outside the gene matches. Germline CDR1 and CDR2: SGHTA and FQGNSA. The CDR3 spans 18 residues. Written as DNA, the CDR3 is TGTGCCAGCAGCTTAGGAGTCGACAGGGGGGGTATGAACACTGAAGCTTTCTTT. This encodes CASSLGVDRGGMNTEAFF.

This clone came up a few times. This chain connects TRBV23-1 to TRBJ2-1, with no clear D. TRBV23-1 qualifies as an ORF whose function is uncertain. V lost 3 bases and J lost 0, with 12 bases in between. This CDR3 has 16 residues. The CDR3, as DNA: TGCGCCAGCAGTCACGTAGTGAGGAGCTCCTACAATGAGCAGTTCTTC. Encoded protein: CASSHVVRSSYNEQFF.